This TCR beta chain was documented in a study of control samples from healthy donors and cancer patients. This clone came up once. This CDR3 is built from 15 residues. Germline V gene sequence: CDR1 SGHNT, CDR2 YENEEA. Trimming removed 4 bases at V and 0 bases at J, with 10 bases between. Here immunoSEQ multiplex PCR was the method, and the copy in TCRdb shows in-frame clones only, minus some. The sample carries 90,000 to 150,000 clones, roughly 88% recorded once. What was sequenced was blood. The source of this sequence is a man aged 35 to 55 in good health. V is TRBV11-3 and J is TRBJ1-3; D call uncertain. The DNA of the CDR3 is TGTGCCAGCAGCTCCCGAGCGAGCTCTGGAAACACCATATATTTT. Encoded protein: CASSSRASSGNTIYF.